Presented here are 25 T cell receptor beta chains from one specimen sequenced in a study of blood T cell repertoires in COVID-19. The assay was immunoSEQ multiplex PCR, and TCRdb's table has in-frame clones only and misses some. The data hold 150,000 to 170,000 clones, with nearly 80% observed a single time. Sequenced material: peripheral blood. These receptors came from an elderly man with acute or convalescent COVID-19.

The V and J genes are TRBV29-1 and TRBJ1-5, with a weak D call TRBD1 (6 bases). The V end lost 4 bases, the J end lost 6 bases, and 16 bases lay between the germline ends. This CDR3 comprises 14 residues. Per the germline V gene, CDR1 is SQVTM and CDR2 is ANQGSEA. The CDR3 loop reads CSVAKSGVGQPQHF. The CDR3 DNA is TGCAGCGTTGCTAAATCAGGGGTAGGTCAGCCCCAGCATTTT.

The chain is built from TRBV6-5 and TRBJ1-2; tentative D call: TRBD1 (5 bases). The CDR3 is 14 amino acids. V lost 2 bases, J lost 4 bases, and 11 bases lay in between. Germline loops: CDR1 MNHEY, CDR2 SVGAGI. The CDR3: CASSYRGSSYGYTF. CDR3 sequence (DNA): TGTGCCAGCAGTTACAGGGGTTCTAGCTATGGCTACACCTTC.

The chain uses TRBV24-1 and TRBJ2-7; D is perhaps TRBD2 (6 bases). The CDR3 has 16 residues. Germline V gives CDR1 KGHDR, CDR2 SFDVKD. V was pared by 5 bases and J by 2 bases, with 18 bases between. CDR3 sequence (DNA): TGTGCCACCAGTGCCCCCCGGGACTGTATCACCTACGAGCAGTACGTC. Its translation is CATSAPRDCITYEQYV.

This rearrangement joins TRBV11-3 to TRBJ2-3; maybe TRBD2 (7 bases). Germline-derived CDR1 and CDR2 are SGHNT and YENEEA. This CDR3 comprises 16 residues. The V and J ends lost 3 bases and 2 bases respectively, with 15 bases between them. The CDR3 spells CASSLGGQGITDTQYF. In DNA form, the CDR3 reads TGTGCCAGCAGCTTGGGAGGGCAGGGGATCACAGATACGCAGTATTTT.

The V and J genes are TRBV18 and TRBJ2-7; 9 bases fit TRBD1. The J segment lost 4 bases and the V segment lost 2 bases, leaving 6 bases of the junction unmatched. This CDR3 has 15 residues. From germline, CDR1 is KGHSH and CDR2 LQKENI. DNA for the CDR3: TGTGCCAGCTCACCAACCGGGACAGGGACTTACGAGCAGTACGTC. Translating it yields CASSPTGTGTYEQYV.

The chain employs TRBV7-7 and TRBJ2-2, with 7 bases fitting TRBD2. There are 16 residues in the CDR3. Germline V lookup: CDR1 SSHAT, CDR2 FNYEAQ (reference sequence). Germline trimming cut 1 base from V and 6 bases from J; bases unmatched to any gene: 8. CDR3 DNA sequence: TGTGCCAGCAGCTTAGTTAGCGGGTCGGCCGCCGGGGAGCTGTTTTTT. Translating it yields CASSLVSGSAAGELFF.

This chain joins TRBV5-4 and TRBJ2-2, with TRBD2 matching over 10 bases. The CDR3 covers 17 residues. Germline V gives CDR1 SGHNT, CDR2 YYREEE (reference sequence). The V segment lost 3 bases and the J segment 0 bases; nucleotides outside the gene matches: 5. CDR3 in amino acids: CASSWAAGGANTGELFF. The CDR3 DNA sequence: TGTGCCAGCAGCTGGGCAGCGGGGGGGGCGAACACCGGGGAGCTGTTTTTT.

The CDR3 spells CASSLDSAYEQYF. The CDR3, as DNA: TGTGCCAGCAGCTTAGACTCTGCCTACGAGCAGTACTTC. The rearrangement links TRBV11-3 to TRBJ2-7, with D uncertain. Trimming took off 0 bases at V and 2 bases at J, with 5 bases between the two ends. The CDR3 sequence is 13 residues long. In germline, CDR1 is SGHNT, CDR2 YENEEA.

This chain connects TRBV10-3 to TRBJ1-1; TRBD1 is a possible D gene (6 bases). V shed 6 bases and J shed 2 bases, with 19 bases lying between them. Germline-derived CDR1 and CDR2 are ENHRY and SYGVKD. CDR3 length: 16 residues. The CDR3 bases are TGTGCCATCAGCCTGAGGGAGGGGGGCCCTAACACTGAAGCTTTCTTT. Its translation is CAISLREGGPNTEAFF.

V usage is TRBV28 and J usage is TRBJ1-5; TRBD1 might be the D (5 bases). V lost 7 bases and J lost 7, with 14 bases in between. CDR3 length: 13 amino acids. Germline CDR1 is MDHEN and CDR2 is SYDVKM. The CDR3 sequence: CASTVDRYQPQHF. The CDR3 coding sequence is TGTGCCAGCACTGTAGACAGATACCAGCCCCAGCATTTT.

CDR3 in amino acids: CASRAGGGNYGYTF. The CDR3, as DNA: TGTGCCAGCAGGGCGGGCGGGGGAAACTATGGCTACACCTTC. This chain joins TRBV27 and TRBJ1-2; a possible D gene is TRBD1 (5 bases). The ends were cut back, 6 bases at V and 2 bases at J, with 13 bases in the middle. Germline V gene lookup returns CDR1 MNHEY and CDR2 SMNVEV (reference sequence). The CDR3 sequence is 14 residues long.

The genes are TRBV4-1 and TRBJ1-4, with D perhaps TRBD1 (6 bases). Germline-derived CDR1 and CDR2 are MGHRA and YSYEKL. The CDR3 contains 20 residues. Between the trimmed V and J ends, which lost 0 bases and 4 bases, there was a span of 24 bases. Here the CDR3 reads CASSQELGAVPQGGNEKLFF. In nucleotides, the CDR3 is TGCGCCAGCAGCCAAGAATTGGGGGCAGTTCCCCAAGGCGGTAATGAAAAACTGTTTTTT.

The J gene is TRBJ1-1, the V gene TRBV18; possibly TRBD1 for D (5 bases). The CDR3 runs to 15 residues. V was shortened by 1 base and J by 4 bases, with 13 bases between the two germline ends. Per germline, CDR1 KGHSH and CDR2 LQKENI. In nucleotides, the CDR3 is TGTGCCAGCTCACCACGCGGGGCGCTGGGCACTGAAGCTTTCTTT. Its protein is CASSPRGALGTEAFF.

The J gene is TRBJ2-5, the V gene TRBV6-1; D possibly corresponds to TRBD2 (7 bases). CDR3 length: 14 residues. In germline, CDR1 is MNHNS, CDR2 SASEGT. The V gene lost 0 bases and the J gene lost 5 bases, with 10 bases spanning the gap. The CDR3 sequence is CASSEARGGETQYF. CDR3 nucleotides: TGTGCCAGCAGTGAAGCGAGGGGGGGGGAGACCCAGTACTTC.

The J gene is TRBJ2-7, the V gene TRBV7-2; tentatively, D is TRBD2 (6 bases). The CDR3 has 14 residues. Germline lookup yields CDR1 SGHTA and CDR2 FQGNSA. The V end was cut by 2 bases, the J end by 1 base, with 9 bases between. The CDR3 DNA reads TGTGCCAGCAGCTTAACTAGCTTGTCCTACGAGCAGTACTTC. Translation gives CASSLTSLSYEQYF.

The chain employs TRBV28 and TRBJ2-5; TRBD1 agrees at 7 bases. After removal of 4 bases from V and 0 bases from J, the junction contained 2 bases not matched to a gene. The CDR3 covers 14 residues. Germline V gene data show CDR1 as MDHEN and CDR2 as SYDVKM. The CDR3 is CASSSGQDQETQYF. The DNA for the CDR3 is TGTGCCAGCAGTTCAGGACAGGACCAAGAGACCCAGTACTTC. Filled out from reference TRBV28 and TRBJ2-5, the complete variable domain reads DVKVTQSSRYLVKRTGEKVFLECVQDMDHENMFWYRQDPGLGLRLIYFSYDVKMKEKGDIPEGYSVSREKKERFSLILESASTNQTSMYLCASSSGQDQETQYFGPGTRLLVL.

The CDR3 here is CASRGGGAADTQYF. DNA for the CDR3: TGTGCCAGCAGAGGCGGGGGGGCCGCAGATACGCAGTATTTT. The chain has TRBV28 and TRBJ2-3, with 9 bases aligning to TRBD2. V lost 6 bases to trimming and J lost 4 bases; unmatched junction nucleotides: 5. The germline V gene encodes CDR1 MDHEN and CDR2 SYDVKM. The CDR3 is made up of 14 amino acids. Full variable domain (rest looked up from reference TRBV28 and TRBJ2-3): DVKVTQSSRYLVKRTGEKVFLECVQDMDHENMFWYRQDPGLGLRLIYFSYDVKMKEKGDIPEGYSVSREKKERFSLILESASTNQTSMYLCASRGGGAADTQYFGPGTRLTVL.

This chain connects TRBV29-1 to TRBJ1-5; 9 bases are a match to TRBD1. Trimming took 6 bases from V and 6 from J; bases not matched to a gene: 6. The CDR3 has 13 amino acids. From germline, CDR1 is SQVTM and CDR2 ANQGSEA. This chain's CDR3 is CSVFTGGGQPQHF. As DNA, the CDR3 is TGCAGCGTCTTCACAGGGGGCGGTCAGCCCCAGCATTTT.

The chain uses TRBV20-1 and TRBJ1-4, with TRBD1 matching 7 bases. V shed 3 bases and J 8 bases; nucleotides not matched to a gene: 18. The CDR3 spans 17 residues. CDR1 is DFQATT and CDR2 is SNEGSKA in the germline V gene (reference sequence). The CDR3 is CSASAFTLGGLGEKLFF. For the CDR3, the DNA is TGCAGTGCTAGTGCCTTTACCCTAGGGGGCCTGGGCGAAAAACTGTTTTTT.

The V gene is TRBV4-1, the J gene TRBJ1-1; D gene uncertain. This CDR3 spans 15 amino acids. CDR1 and CDR2 (germline): MGHRA, YSYEKL. V was pared by 0 bases and J by 3 bases, with 11 bases between. CDR3 nucleotides: TGCGCCAGCAGCCAAGAGGCCCTCCCTTACACTGAAGCTTTCTTT. Amino acid sequence: CASSQEALPYTEAFF.

The chain employs TRBV11-3 and TRBJ2-7, with D possibly being TRBD2 (6 bases). The CDR3 runs to 14 residues. CDR1 is SGHNT and CDR2 is YENEEA in the germline V gene. The V and J ends lost 7 bases and 2 bases respectively, with 15 bases between them. The CDR3 DNA reads as TGTGCCAGCAAGGAGGGCGCAGTGACCTACGAGCAGTACTTC. This gives the protein CASKEGAVTYEQYF.

This chain joins TRBV12-3 or TRBV12-4 and TRBJ2-5; no firm D call. The CDR3 is made up of 13 amino acids. Trimming took off 3 bases at V and 5 bases at J, with 10 bases between the two ends. Here the CDR3 DNA reads TGTGCCAGCAGTTTTCTTAGTTTGGAGACCCAGTACTTC. Protein: CASSFLSLETQYF.

This clone has just a few counts. Other DNA sequences of this sample code for an identical CDR3. This chain connects TRBV11-2 to TRBJ2-2; D unresolved. The ends were cut back, 0 bases at V and 5 bases at J, with 4 bases in the middle. CDR1 SGHAT and CDR2 FQNNGV come from the germline V gene. This CDR3 spans 13 amino acids. The CDR3 DNA reads TGTGCCAGCAGCTTAGATCGTACCGGGGAGCTGTTTTTT. Translating it yields CASSLDRTGELFF.

The rearrangement joins TRBV10-2 to TRBJ2-5; 13 bases agree with TRBD2. CDR1 and CDR2 from the germline V gene are WSHSY and SAAADI. The CDR3 consists of 16 residues. Trimming cost V 10 bases and J 5 bases; bases outside gene matches: 13. CDR3 in amino acids: CATLTGTSGVGETQYF. DNA of the CDR3: TGCGCCACTCTCACCGGGACTAGCGGGGTCGGGGAGACCCAGTACTTC.

The rearrangement uses TRBV5-8 and TRBJ1-2; 7 nucleotides agree with TRBD1. This CDR3 is 14 amino acids long. With V trimmed by 2 bases and J by 5 bases, 6 bases remained unmatched. Looked up from germline, CDR1 is SGHTS and CDR2 is YDEGEE. Here the CDR3 reads CASSFVPGGYGYTF. CDR3 sequence (DNA): TGTGCCAGCAGCTTTGTTCCAGGGGGGTATGGCTACACCTTC.